What follows are 19 T cell receptor beta chains derived from one specimen sequenced in a study of T cell responses to AZD1222 COVID-19 vaccine. Sequencing was performed with immunoSEQ multiplex PCR; in TCRdb, only in-frame clones are kept and a portion is missing. Of about 97,000 clones in the sample, approximately 90% were seen once. Sequenced material: peripheral blood, taken on day 0 of AZD1222 vaccination. The receptors here all came from an adult in good health.

The chain joins TRBV29-1 to TRBJ1-1; D is unclear. From germline, CDR1 is SQVTM and CDR2 ANQGSEA. Trimming removed 4 bases at V and 2 bases at J, with 8 bases between. The CDR3 has 12 residues. This CDR3 is CSVVLSNTEAFF. The CDR3 nucleotides are TGCAGCGTTGTCCTCAGCAACACTGAAGCTTTCTTT.

The chain links TRBV28 to TRBJ2-7, with 10 bases identical to TRBD2. Trimming took 4 bases from V and 5 from J; bases not matched to a gene: 5. Germline V gene lookup returns CDR1 MDHEN and CDR2 SYDVKM. The CDR3 length is 14 residues. The CDR3 is CASSSLAGVNEQYF. In DNA, the CDR3 is TGTGCCAGCAGTTCCCTAGCGGGGGTGAACGAGCAGTACTTC.

The chain couples TRBV4-2 to TRBJ2-5; D could derive from TRBD1 or TRBD2 (5 bases each). CDR1 LGHNA and CDR2 YNFKEQ come from the germline V gene. The CDR3 consists of 18 residues. The V gene lost 0 bases and the J gene lost 4 bases, with 21 bases spanning the gap. The CDR3 sequence is CASSQDLIGTPEGETQYF. The CDR3 DNA is TGTGCCAGCAGCCAAGATCTGATCGGGACCCCCGAGGGAGAGACCCAGTACTTC.

This chain joins TRBV5-5 and TRBJ2-1; D perhaps matches TRBD2 (5 bases). Germline V gene data show CDR1 as SGHKS and CDR2 as YYEKEE (reference sequence). Trimming stripped 0 bases from V and 5 bases from J, with 12 bases between. This CDR3 is 15 amino acids long. CDR3 coding DNA: TGTGCCAGCAGCTTGGTTCGGACTCTTAACAATGAGCAGTTCTTC. Translation: CASSLVRTLNNEQFF. The whole variable domain, filled in from reference TRBV5-5 and TRBJ2-1, reads DAGVTQSPTHLIKTRGQQVTLRCSPISGHKSVSWYQQVLGQGPQFIFQYYEKEERGRGNFPDRFSARQFPNYSSELNVNALLLGDSALYLCASSLVRTLNNEQFFGPGTRLTVL.

The CDR3 nucleotides read TGTGCCTGGAGACCCGGGACAGGGTATGGCTACACCTTC. As protein: CAWRPGTGYGYTF. The chain combines TRBV30 with TRBJ1-2; 9 bases map to TRBD1. Germline V gene lookup returns CDR1 GTSNPN and CDR2 SVGIG (reference sequence). The CDR3 length is 13 residues. V lost 3 bases to trimming and J lost 5 bases; unmatched junction nucleotides: 4.

The chain carries TRBV5-5 and TRBJ2-1, with D perhaps TRBD1 (6 bases). The germline CDR1 and CDR2 sequences are SGHKS and YYEKEE (reference sequence). Trimming stripped 6 bases from V and 5 bases from J, with 9 bases between. The CDR3 is 12 residues long. The CDR3 DNA follows: TGTGCCAGCACCCGGACAGACAATGAGCAGTTCTTC. This sequence encodes CASTRTDNEQFF.

This sequence joins TRBV19 and TRBJ2-1; 7 bases are shared with TRBD2. Germline V lookup: CDR1 LNHDA, CDR2 SQIVND (reference sequence). V was clipped by 0 bases and J by 5 bases; unmatched bases: 10. CDR3 size: 17 residues. The CDR3 reads CASSIDLQSGAHNEQFF. Written as DNA, the CDR3 is TGTGCCAGTAGTATAGATCTTCAAAGCGGGGCTCACAATGAGCAGTTCTTC. Based on the CDR3 plus reference TRBV19 and TRBJ2-1, the full variable domain is DGGITQSPKYLFRKEGQNVTLSCEQNLNHDAMYWYRQDPGQGLRLIYYSQIVNDFQKGDIAEGYSVSREKKESFPLTVTSAQKNPTAFYLCASSIDLQSGAHNEQFFGPGTRLTVL.

This clone has just one count. The chain has TRBV20-1 and TRBJ2-2, with 7 bases lining up with TRBD1. Germline V CDR1 and CDR2: DFQATT, SNEGSKA (reference sequence). The V segment lost 3 bases and the J segment 4 bases; nucleotides outside the gene matches: 2. This CDR3 region has 13 residues. CDR3 bases: TGCAGTGCTAGTAGGACAGGCACCGGGGAGCTGTTTTTT. Amino acids: CSASRTGTGELFF.

Only one count was recorded for this clone. In nucleotides, the CDR3 is TGTGCCAGCAGCCCCGGTAGCAATCAGCCCCAGCATTTT. Translating gives CASSPGSNQPQHF. The V and J genes are TRBV7-9 and TRBJ1-5; no clear D. V was pared by 5 bases and J by 0 bases, with 5 bases between. This CDR3 has 13 residues. Looked up from germline, CDR1 is SEHNR and CDR2 is FQNEAQ (reference sequence).

The J gene is TRBJ2-7, the V gene TRBV7-8, with D possibly being TRBD1 (5 bases). This CDR3 region has 13 residues. CDR1 is SGHVS, CDR2 FQNEAQ, per germline. Deletions cut 6 bases from V and 5 bases from J, with 14 bases between. This chain's CDR3 is CASSTQGIDEQYF. CDR3 coding DNA: TGTGCCAGCAGTACTCAGGGAATCGACGAGCAGTACTTC.

The chain recombines TRBV6-5 with TRBJ1-2; 9 bases align to TRBD1. This CDR3 is 12 amino acids long. Trimming removed 8 bases from V and 8 bases from J; junction bases left unmatched: 6. Germline CDR1 is MNHEY and CDR2 is SVGAGI. The CDR3 nucleotides read TGTGCCAGCGTATGGGACAGGGTCGGCTACACCTTC. It translates to CASVWDRVGYTF.

The chain links TRBV2 to TRBJ1-5; the D gene is possibly TRBD1 (5 bases). Germline lookup yields CDR1 SNHLY and CDR2 FYNNEI. The germline V and J ends were trimmed by 2 bases and 10 bases, with 18 bases remaining between them. There are 15 residues in the CDR3. DNA for the CDR3: TGTGCCAGCAGTGAACTTGGGGACGGCCTGAGACCCCAGCATTTT. The encoded protein is CASSELGDGLRPQHF.

The chain carries TRBV29-1 and TRBJ1-1, with 7 nucleotides matching TRBD1. This CDR3 has 12 amino acids. Per germline, CDR1 SQVTM and CDR2 ANQGSEA. V shed 7 bases and J 3 bases; nucleotides not matched to a gene: 5. CDR3 amino acids: CSGEGADTEAFF. CDR3 nucleotide sequence: TGCAGCGGGGAGGGGGCCGACACTGAAGCTTTCTTT.

The chain combines TRBV6-5 with TRBJ2-2; tentative D call: TRBD2 (7 bases). CDR1 and CDR2 (germline): MNHEY, SVGAGI. The CDR3 contains 14 residues. The germline V and J ends were trimmed by 8 bases and 8 bases, with 18 bases remaining between them. Here the CDR3 reads CASEVGGGHGELFF. CDR3 coding DNA: TGTGCCAGCGAAGTAGGGGGGGGGCATGGGGAGCTGTTTTTT.

This clone was detected once. The chain combines TRBV6-5 with TRBJ1-5, with D perhaps matching TRBD1 (6 bases). Deletions cut 5 bases from V and 3 bases from J, with 8 bases between. Germline V gene lookup returns CDR1 MNHEY and CDR2 SVGAGI. The CDR3 has 13 amino acids. The CDR3 DNA sequence: TGTGCCAGCAGTAGGACAGACAATCAGCCCCAGCATTTT. Translated: CASSRTDNQPQHF.

The gene calls are TRBV28 and TRBJ2-7, with D tentatively TRBD2 (7 bases). Trimming removed 10 bases at V and 2 bases at J, with 21 bases between. Germline V gene sequence: CDR1 MDHEN, CDR2 SYDVKM. This CDR3 contains 15 residues. The CDR3 region is CATLGGDKNPYEQYF. The CDR3 region has the DNA TGTGCCACGCTAGGGGGGGACAAGAATCCCTACGAGCAGTACTTC.

The chain has TRBV6-4 and TRBJ1-2, with D unresolved. CDR3 length equals 10 residues. The germline V gene encodes CDR1 MRHNA and CDR2 SNTAGT. Deletions cut 6 bases from V and 9 bases from J, with 8 bases between. CDR3 in amino acids: CASSRFRYTF. The CDR3 nucleotides read TGTGCCAGCAGCAGGTTCCGCTACACCTTC.

The chain joins TRBV19 to TRBJ1-4; tentatively, D is TRBD1 (6 bases). CDR1 and CDR2 (germline): LNHDA, SQIVND (reference sequence). CDR3 size: 12 residues. The V gene lost 6 bases and the J gene lost 8 bases, with 10 bases spanning the gap. The CDR3 bases are TGTGCCAGTAGCGGGACACCAGAAAAACTGTTTTTT. Amino acid sequence: CASSGTPEKLFF.

The rearrangement joins TRBV11-2 to TRBJ2-7; D is undetermined. The length of the CDR3 is 13 residues. V was pared by 1 base and J by 3 bases, with 7 bases between. CDR1 SGHAT and CDR2 FQNNGV come from the germline V gene. The CDR3 nucleotides read TGTGCCAGCAGCTTAGTAGGTTACTACGAGCAGTACTTC. Translation: CASSLVGYYEQYF. Drawing the rest from reference TRBV11-2 and TRBJ2-7, the complete variable domain is EAGVAQSPRYKIIEKRQSVAFWCNPISGHATLYWYQQILGQGPKLLIQFQNNGVVDDSQLPKDRFSAERLKGVDSTLKIQPAKLEDSAVYLCASSLVGYYEQYFGPGTRLTVT.